These T cell receptor beta chains were read from a single sample in a study of blood T cell repertoires in COVID-19. Some clones are missing from TCRdb's copy, which holds only in-frame ones; the method was immunoSEQ multiplex PCR. The profile covers about 44,000 clones, with 87% appearing a single time and 23% taken by the ten largest. Sequencing was performed on peripheral blood. Source of these receptors: an elderly woman in a cohort sampled during active or convalescent COVID-19. CDR3s include the opening cysteine and the closing phenylalanine or tryptophan. A D gene is named only where the DNA matches it firmly. For some rows the clone size is stated as once, few or many, or as a class when expanded; others skip it.

V gene: TRBV4-1
D gene: TRBD1
clone size: NA
J gene: TRBJ1-5
CDR3 DNA: TGCGCCAGCAGCCACGCCGACAGGGCACGGAGCAATCAGCCCCAGCATTTT
CDR3 protein: CASSHADRARSNQPQHF

V gene: TRBV3-1/TRBV3-2
D gene: TRBD1
clone size: NA
J gene: TRBJ1-1
CDR3 DNA: TGTGCCAGCAGCCAACGGGACAGGGATCATGAAGCTTTCTTT
CDR3 protein: CASSQRDRDHEAFF

V gene: TRBV19
D gene: NA
clone size: NA
J gene: TRBJ2-1
CDR3 DNA: TGTGCCAGTAGTACGACGACTAGGACTGGGAATGAGCAGTTCTTC
CDR3 protein: CASSTTTRTGNEQFF

V gene: TRBV10-2
D gene: TRBD1
clone size: NA
J gene: TRBJ1-2
CDR3 DNA: TGCGCCAGCAGTGGGTCTACAGGGGGCATAGGTGGCTACACCTTC
CDR3 protein: CASSGSTGGIGGYTF

V gene: TRBV7-2
D gene: NA
clone size: NA
J gene: TRBJ2-1
CDR3 DNA: TGTGCCAGCAGCTTAGAGAGGGGTTACCCCTCCGGGGGGCAGTTCTTC
CDR3 protein: CASSLERGYPSGGQFF

V gene: TRBV5-6
D gene: NA
clone size: NA
J gene: TRBJ2-2
CDR3 DNA: TGTGCCAGCAGCTTATTGACCCTAGCGAACACCGGGGAGCTGTTTTTT
CDR3 protein: CASSLLTLANTGELFF

V gene: TRBV5-1
D gene: NA
clone size: NA
J gene: TRBJ1-2
CDR3 DNA: TGCGCCAGCACCTTGGAAGGGAGGACTAACTATGGCTACACCTTC
CDR3 protein: CASTLEGRTNYGYTF

V gene: TRBV9
D gene: NA
clone size: NA
J gene: TRBJ2-2
CDR3 DNA: TGTGCCAGCAGGACAGAGAACACCGGGGAGCTGTTTTTT
CDR3 protein: CASRTENTGELFF

V gene: TRBV7-8
D gene: TRBD1
clone size: many
J gene: TRBJ1-2
CDR3 DNA: TGTGCCAGCAGCTCCCCCGCGGCAGGGGGCGTGGGTGGCTACACCTTC
CDR3 protein: CASSSPAAGGVGGYTF

V gene: TRBV4-1
D gene: NA
clone size: NA
J gene: TRBJ2-7
CDR3 DNA: TGCGCCAGCAGCCAAGTTCGGCGGTACGAGCAGTACTTC
CDR3 protein: CASSQVRRYEQYF

V gene: TRBV6-5
D gene: NA
clone size: NA
J gene: TRBJ2-3
CDR3 DNA: TGTGCCAGCAGGACCGGGGGCACAGATACGCAGTATTTT
CDR3 protein: CASRTGGTDTQYF

V gene: TRBV12-3/TRBV12-4
D gene: TRBD1
clone size: NA
J gene: TRBJ1-2
CDR3 DNA: TGTGCCAGCAGCGAACAGGGGGCGGATGGCTACACCTTC
CDR3 protein: CASSEQGADGYTF

V gene: TRBV24-1
D gene: TRBD2
clone size: few
J gene: TRBJ2-3
CDR3 DNA: TGTGCCACCAGTGATCCTCGAGGTAGCGGGAATACGCAGTATTTT
CDR3 protein: CATSDPRGSGNTQYF

V gene: TRBV5-6
D gene: TRBD2
clone size: NA
J gene: TRBJ2-3
CDR3 DNA: TGTGCCAGCAGCTTAAAACCTAGCGGGAGTCCTGATACGCAGTATTTT
CDR3 protein: CASSLKPSGSPDTQYF

V gene: TRBV7-2
D gene: TRBD2
clone size: NA
J gene: TRBJ2-3
CDR3 DNA: TGTGCCAGCAGCTTAGGGACTAGCCTACATACGCAGTATTTT
CDR3 protein: CASSLGTSLHTQYF

V gene: TRBV4-2
D gene: TRBD2
clone size: NA
J gene: TRBJ2-2
CDR3 DNA: TGTGCCAGCAGCCGAGGACTAGAGGTAGCCCCCGGGGAGCTGTTTTTT
CDR3 protein: CASSRGLEVAPGELFF

V gene: TRBV5-1
D gene: NA
clone size: NA
J gene: TRBJ2-5
CDR3 DNA: TGCGCCAGCAGCTTGGGAGGGTTGGAGACCCAGTACTTC
CDR3 protein: CASSLGGLETQYF

V gene: TRBV5-1
D gene: NA
clone size: NA
J gene: TRBJ1-1
CDR3 DNA: TGCGCCAGCCACGCCTCCGGGGATGGCACTGAAGCTTTCTTT
CDR3 protein: CASHASGDGTEAFF

V gene: TRBV30
D gene: TRBD2
clone size: NA
J gene: TRBJ2-4
CDR3 DNA: TGTGCCTGGAGGAGCGGGAGGGCCACCAACATTCAGTACTTC
CDR3 protein: CAWRSGRATNIQYF

V gene: TRBV11-3
D gene: NA
clone size: NA
J gene: TRBJ2-7
CDR3 DNA: TGTGCCAGCAGCTTCCTGACTAGATCTCTCGAGCAGTACTTC
CDR3 protein: CASSFLTRSLEQYF

V gene: TRBV3-1/TRBV3-2
D gene: TRBD2
clone size: NA
J gene: TRBJ2-1
CDR3 DNA: TGTGCCAGCAGCTCCTCAACTAGCGGGAGGGCCGGGGAGCAGTTCTTC
CDR3 protein: CASSSSTSGRAGEQFF

V gene: TRBV4-1
D gene: NA
clone size: NA
J gene: TRBJ1-2
CDR3 DNA: TGCGCCAGCAGCCAAGTTCTGGGGGGGAGGCTCTATGGCTACACCTTC
CDR3 protein: CASSQVLGGRLYGYTF

V gene: TRBV27
D gene: NA
clone size: NA
J gene: TRBJ2-7
CDR3 DNA: TGTGCCAGCAGTTTACTCTCCTACGAGCAGTACTTC
CDR3 protein: CASSLLSYEQYF

V gene: TRBV2
D gene: TRBD2
clone size: NA
J gene: TRBJ2-7
CDR3 DNA: TGTGCCAGCGATCGGGGGGAGGGCCGCGCCTACGAGCAGTACTTC
CDR3 protein: CASDRGEGRAYEQYF

V gene: TRBV7-6
D gene: TRBD2
clone size: NA
J gene: TRBJ2-5
CDR3 DNA: TGTGCCAGCAGCACCTGGGCGGGGGGCCCCCGCGAGACCCAGTACTTC
CDR3 protein: CASSTWAGGPRETQYF

V gene: TRBV29-1
D gene: NA
clone size: NA
J gene: TRBJ1-2
CDR3 DNA: TGCAGTCAGTGGGGGCAAGGCTACACCTTC
CDR3 protein: CSQWGQGYTF

V gene: TRBV6-5
D gene: NA
clone size: NA
J gene: TRBJ1-2
CDR3 DNA: TGTGCCAGCCGGCGAGGCCAGTTCTATGGCTACACCTTC
CDR3 protein: CASRRGQFYGYTF

V gene: TRBV2
D gene: NA
clone size: few
J gene: TRBJ1-4
CDR3 DNA: TGTGCCAGCAGTGTCCGGGGGGATCTCTCTAATGAAAAACTGTTTTTT
CDR3 protein: CASSVRGDLSNEKLFF

V gene: TRBV29-1
D gene: NA
clone size: NA
J gene: TRBJ1-1
CDR3 DNA: TGCAGCGTCGCGGAGGGGCCCTGGGCTGAAGCTTTCTTT
CDR3 protein: CSVAEGPWAEAFF

V gene: TRBV4-1
D gene: TRBD2
clone size: NA
J gene: TRBJ2-7
CDR3 DNA: TGCGCCAGCAGCCAGGGACTAGAGAGCTCCTACGAGCAGTACTTC
CDR3 protein: CASSQGLESSYEQYF

V gene: TRBV3-1/TRBV3-2
D gene: TRBD2
clone size: NA
J gene: TRBJ2-3
CDR3 DNA: TGTGCCAGCAGCCAAACTAGCGGGAGGGAGACGCAGTATTTT
CDR3 protein: CASSQTSGRETQYF

V gene: TRBV7-2
D gene: NA
clone size: NA
J gene: TRBJ1-2
CDR3 DNA: TGTGCCAGCAGCTCGCAGGGTCGGGTCTATGGCTACACCTTC
CDR3 protein: CASSSQGRVYGYTF

V gene: TRBV10-3
D gene: NA
clone size: NA
J gene: TRBJ1-5
CDR3 DNA: TGTGCCATCAGTGAGCAACGGAGCAGCAATCAGCCCCAGCATTTT
CDR3 protein: CAISEQRSSNQPQHF

V gene: TRBV18
D gene: NA
clone size: few
J gene: TRBJ2-5
CDR3 DNA: TGTGCCAGCTCACCACAGGGGAAGACCCAGTACTTC
CDR3 protein: CASSPQGKTQYF

V gene: TRBV9
D gene: TRBD2
clone size: NA
J gene: TRBJ2-5
CDR3 DNA: TGTGCCAGCAGCCCGACCTCGGGACTAGCTAGTGCAGAGACCCAGTACTTC
CDR3 protein: CASSPTSGLASAETQYF

V gene: TRBV2
D gene: NA
clone size: once
J gene: TRBJ2-4
CDR3 DNA: TGTGCCAGCAGTGAAGACCCCTTCTATATATCAGGGGAAAGAGCCAAAAACATTCAGTACTTC
CDR3 protein: CASSEDPFYISGERAKNIQYF

V gene: TRBV6-5
D gene: NA
clone size: NA
J gene: TRBJ2-7
CDR3 DNA: TGTGCCAGCAGTTATCCACCGGCAGTTATAGCGCAGTACTTC
CDR3 protein: CASSYPPAVIAQYF

V gene: TRBV7-9
D gene: NA
clone size: NA
J gene: TRBJ2-7
CDR3 DNA: TGTGCCAGCAGCTTAGGCAGAATCGAGCAGTACTTC
CDR3 protein: CASSLGRIEQYF

V gene: TRBV7-2
D gene: NA
clone size: few
J gene: TRBJ1-2
CDR3 DNA: TGTGCCAGCAGCCCGAGGGGGAATTCTAACTATGGCTACACCTTC
CDR3 protein: CASSPRGNSNYGYTF

V gene: TRBV2
D gene: NA
clone size: NA
J gene: TRBJ1-2
CDR3 DNA: TGTGCCAGCAGTGAACAGGCACAAACGAACTATGGCTACACCTTC
CDR3 protein: CASSEQAQTNYGYTF

V gene: TRBV9
D gene: TRBD1
clone size: NA
J gene: TRBJ1-4
CDR3 DNA: TGTGCCAGCAGCTCAGAGGGACAGGGGGCAGAAAAACTGTTTTTT
CDR3 protein: CASSSEGQGAEKLFF

V gene: TRBV7-6
D gene: TRBD1
clone size: once
J gene: TRBJ1-1
CDR3 DNA: TGTGCCAGCAGCTTAGACAGGACAGGCTTGAACACTGAAGCTTTCTTT
CDR3 protein: CASSLDRTGLNTEAFF